Listed below are T cell receptor beta chains from one sample, sequenced in a study of blood T cell repertoires in COVID-19. Profiling relied on immunoSEQ multiplex PCR, and the TCRdb table lists in-frame clones only, not all of them. The sample holds about 170,000 clones; 84% are singletons and the top ten take roughly 2.6%. The source material was peripheral blood. The receptors derive from a human donor with acute or convalescent COVID-19. The donor label of this sample is uncertain. Both conserved end residues are part of each CDR3. A D gene is named only where the DNA matches it firmly. Size values are once, few and many counts, or a class for expanded clones, and some rows have none.

J gene,D gene,V gene,clone size,CDR3 protein,CDR3 DNA
TRBJ2-5,TRBD1,TRBV19,NA,CASSNDRGQETQYF,TGTGCCAGTAGCAACGACAGGGGCCAAGAGACCCAGTACTTC
TRBJ2-1,NA,TRBV21-1,once,CASSKVETSSYNEQFF,TGTGCCAGCAGCAAAGTAGAAACTAGCAGCTACAATGAGCAGTTCTTC
TRBJ2-1,NA,TRBV5-1,NA,CASSPMDRTFLNEQFF,TGCGCCAGCAGCCCGATGGACAGAACGTTTCTCAATGAGCAGTTCTTC
TRBJ2-2,NA,TRBV6-5,NA,CASSYWTTTGELFF,TGTGCCAGCAGTTACTGGACTACCACCGGGGAGCTGTTTTTT
TRBJ1-2,TRBD1,TRBV19,NA,CASSTGTDSNYGYTF,TGTGCCAGTAGTACCGGGACAGACTCCAACTATGGCTACACCTTC
TRBJ2-1,NA,TRBV11-2,NA,CASSLRPTETAQFF,TGTGCCAGCAGCTTAAGGCCGACGGAGACTGCGCAGTTCTTC
TRBJ2-1,NA,TRBV11-2,NA,CASSTSDGSDYNEQFF,TGTGCCAGCAGCACCTCAGACGGGTCCGACTACAATGAGCAGTTCTTC
TRBJ1-3,NA,TRBV29-1,NA,CSGQNSGNTIYF,TGCAGCGGGCAGAACTCTGGAAACACCATATATTTT
TRBJ2-1,NA,TRBV5-1,NA,CASSLTGGGGNEQFF,TGCGCCAGCAGCCTCACGGGCGGCGGAGGGAATGAGCAGTTCTTC
TRBJ2-1,TRBD2,TRBV2,NA,CASTQGASGRVNEQFF,TGTGCCAGCACTCAAGGGGCTAGCGGGAGGGTCAATGAGCAGTTCTTC
TRBJ1-1,NA,TRBV29-1,NA,CSVVWIGGAKGKEAFF,TGCAGCGTTGTTTGGATCGGGGGGGCTAAGGGAAAGGAAGCTTTCTTT
TRBJ2-2,NA,TRBV7-3,NA,CASSLIERGELFF,TGTGCCAGCAGCTTAATTGAACGGGGGGAGCTGTTTTTT
TRBJ1-6,NA,TRBV5-1,once,CASSLVGHGDSPLHF,TGCGCCAGCAGCTTGGTGGGACATGGGGATTCACCCCTCCACTTT
TRBJ2-7,NA,TRBV3-1/TRBV3-2,NA,CASSQPYGYSYEQYF,TGTGCCAGCAGCCAGCCGTACGGTTATTCCTACGAGCAGTACTTC
TRBJ2-1,TRBD2,TRBV7-2,NA,CASSFAGGPENEQFF,TGTGCCAGCAGCTTTGCGGGAGGGCCTGAGAATGAGCAGTTCTTC
TRBJ1-2,TRBD1,TRBV7-8,NA,CASSFAFDRDYGYTF,TGTGCCAGCAGCTTCGCCTTTGACAGGGACTATGGCTACACCTTC
TRBJ2-5,NA,TRBV9,NA,CASSPLPTNQETQYF,TGTGCCAGCAGCCCACTTCCCACTAACCAAGAGACCCAGTACTTC
TRBJ2-3,TRBD1,TRBV20-1,NA,CSASSGTGGTDTQYF,TGCAGTGCTAGTTCCGGGACAGGGGGCACAGATACGCAGTATTTT
TRBJ2-7,NA,TRBV21-1,NA,CASSKESIRRSWRGPYEQYF,TGTGCCAGCAGCAAAGAAAGTATTAGGAGAAGTTGGCGGGGTCCCTACGAGCAGTACTTC
TRBJ2-7,TRBD2,TRBV6-6,NA,CASSLRSGGTGEQYF,TGTGCCAGCAGTTTACGAAGCGGGGGGACCGGCGAGCAGTACTTC
TRBJ2-1,NA,TRBV20-1,few,CSARERHEQFF,TGCAGTGCTAGAGAGCGGCATGAGCAGTTCTTC
TRBJ1-2,TRBD1,TRBV5-8,NA,CASMRGQGGYGYTF,TGTGCCAGCATGCGGGGACAGGGAGGCTATGGCTACACCTTC
TRBJ1-6,TRBD1,TRBV25-1,many,CASRTGILDNSPLHF,TGTGCCAGCAGGACAGGGATCTTGGATAATTCACCCCTCCACTTT
TRBJ1-5,NA,TRBV12-3/TRBV12-4,NA,CASSLPLQPQHF,TGTGCCAGCAGTTTACCCTTGCAGCCCCAGCATTTT
TRBJ1-2,TRBD1,TRBV3-1/TRBV3-2,NA,CASSHLDRGDGYTF,TGTGCCAGCAGCCACCTCGACAGGGGGGATGGCTACACCTTC
TRBJ1-3,NA,TRBV6-6,NA,CASSYEGRVNTIYF,TGTGCCAGCAGTTACGAGGGGAGGGTGAACACCATATATTTT
TRBJ2-7,TRBD1,TRBV7-2,NA,CASSLARQGAHEQYF,TGTGCCAGCAGCTTAGCTAGGCAGGGGGCCCACGAGCAGTACTTC
TRBJ1-1,TRBD1,TRBV5-6,NA,CASSSRGTGGTEAFF,TGTGCCAGCAGCTCCAGGGGGACGGGTGGCACTGAAGCTTTCTTT
TRBJ2-7,TRBD1,TRBV10-3,NA,CAISGTGEGYEQYF,TGTGCCATCAGTGGGACAGGGGAGGGCTACGAGCAGTACTTC
TRBJ1-2,TRBD1,TRBV9,once,CASSKDSTGGGYTF,TGTGCCAGCAGCAAAGACTCGACAGGGGGAGGCTACACCTTC
TRBJ1-1,TRBD1,TRBV7-8,NA,CASSPRSPGQGNAEAFF,TGTGCCAGCAGCCCCCGTTCCCCCGGACAGGGGAACGCTGAAGCTTTCTTT
TRBJ2-7,TRBD1,TRBV9,NA,CASTPGDRSREQYF,TGTGCCAGTACGCCAGGGGACAGGTCCCGGGAGCAGTACTTC
TRBJ1-5,TRBD1,TRBV18,NA,CASSPGTTGVQPQHF,TGTGCCAGCTCACCAGGCACTACAGGGGTGCAGCCCCAGCATTTT
TRBJ2-7,NA,TRBV5-1,NA,CASSLESGKVGEQYF,TGCGCCAGCAGCTTGGAATCCGGGAAAGTCGGCGAGCAGTACTTC
TRBJ2-1,NA,TRBV10-2,once,CASSSGDPSYNEQFF,TGCGCCAGCAGTAGCGGAGATCCCTCCTACAATGAGCAGTTCTTC
TRBJ1-4,NA,TRBV4-1,NA,CASSQDEYNNGEKLFF,TGCGCCAGCAGCCAAGATGAGTACAATAACGGGGAAAAACTGTTTTTT
TRBJ2-1,NA,TRBV5-4,NA,CASSPPELGNEQFF,TGTGCCAGCAGCCCGCCGGAGCTAGGCAATGAGCAGTTCTTC
TRBJ1-1,NA,TRBV3-1/TRBV3-2,few,CASSGAGTEAFF,TGTGCCAGCAGCGGCGCGGGCACTGAAGCTTTCTTT
TRBJ2-2,TRBD1,TRBV4-2,NA,CASSDRGQGGELFF,TGTGCCAGCAGCGACAGGGGGCAGGGCGGGGAGCTGTTTTTT
TRBJ1-1,NA,TRBV30,NA,CAWSAANRNTEAFF,TGTGCCTGGAGTGCTGCGAACAGAAACACTGAAGCTTTCTTT
TRBJ1-3,TRBD1,TRBV28,few,CASSDRGISGNTIYF,TGTGCCAGCAGTGACAGGGGGATCTCTGGAAACACCATATATTTT